The TCR beta chain described here comes from a study of T cells in Graves' hyperthyroidism and ophthalmopathy (dated 2019 in TCRdb). Turning to the overall study: Peripheral blood samples were taken at the time of initial diagnosis, prior to any treatment. Prospective prediction of ophthalmopathy was tested in an independent validation cohort of fewer than 20 hyperthyroidism patients and 17 patients who later progressed to ophthalmopathy. To identify TCR V-J signatures that set the groups apart, the researchers used a discovery cohort of 95 to 100 patients, made up of about 44 with Graves' ophthalmopathy and 57 with stable Graves' hyperthyroidism. In addition, the study compared T-cell repertoires in thyroid tissue and in blood from five or six Graves' hyperthyroidism patients. TCR Vbeta CDR3 sequencing of some 140 peripheral blood samples (approximately 44 ophthalmopathy, over 70 hyperthyroidism and some 17 progressor patients) is reported in the paper. For training and testing, the approximately 97 patients in the discovery cohort were randomly divided in a 7:3 ratio. After blood sampling, hyperthyroidism patients were treated with methimazole at a starting dose of 30 mg daily, and ophthalmopathy patients were treated with high-dose intravenous methylprednisolone.

Of note for this clonotype: Its target antigen remains unknown. Base-call qualities are not available, and no considerably larger clone is one nucleotide away.

The junction carries 16 bases between V and J, which are trimmed by 3 bases and 9 bases respectively. CDR1 and CDR2 (KGHDR, SFDVKD) derive from the germline V gene. From cysteine to phenylalanine, the CDR3 is 14 amino acids long. CDR3 DNA only is kept here, 42 bases in frame from base 1. Amplification of TCR beta CDR3 regions was carried out from RNA transcripts. A first-round RT-PCR of the TCR CDR3 used the HTBI primer set with the Qiagen OneStep RT-PCR kit. A second multiplex PCR round built the libraries, followed by size selection and purification. The libraries were sequenced on an Illumina HiSeq2000 using paired-end 100 bp reads. The authors' analysis ran thus. SOAPnuke was used to process the raw data, throwing out any read that contained adapters or uncalled bases, had a mean Phred below 15, or lacked an exact constant-primer or identifier match. High-quality paired reads were merged using COPE v1.2.5, and each unique nucleotide sequence was defined as a clonotype. MiTCR v1.1 was used to align the clonotypes against IMGT TRBV, TRBD and TRBJ reference segments. Analysis was restricted to V-J combinations with a frequency above 0.0001, which covered roughly 99% of repertoires. The TCS score was defined as F50 (clonal expansion) divided by E x V (chaos), with BLOSUM62-based TCRdist calculated between CDR3 peptides within each V-J. Welch's t-statistics and random forest reduced around 550 V-J features to 13, which were used in a naive Bayes classifier (R e1071). The public reads were reprocessed in TCRdb via fastp at Q25 and MiXCR, keeping in-frame beta chains. Under each unique CDR3 protein, matching rows form one entry showing the most common genes and DNA. TCRdb, rather than the study authors, made the V and J calls. In this sample the table shows under 250,000 distinct CDR3 sequences, around 24% of which occur a single time. Together, the top ten hold approximately 32% of the sample.

Ophthalmopathy patients had moderately to severely active disease, with a Clinical Activity Score of 3 or more, a NOSPECS grade of 4 or more, and a disease duration of less than 3 months. Patients with uncontrolled infections, other autoimmune diseases, pregnancy or lactation were excluded. Diagnoses were based on clinical symptoms, serum thyroxine and TRAb, thyroid ultrasound and orbital computed tomography. Ficoll-Paque density gradient centrifugation was used to isolate PBMCs from 10 ml of fresh peripheral blood. Total RNA was extracted using Trizol reagent, and RNA quality was assessed on an Agilent 2100 Bioanalyzer. Points the paper makes about the study in general: A 13 V-J signature model separated ophthalmopathy from stable hyperthyroidism, with 87.88% sensitivity and 81.08% specificity in cross-validation and 80%/75% in testing. Most expanded thyroid clonotypes (frequency above 0.001) were also detected in blood, a finding suggesting that blood repertoires may reflect thyroid immune responses. Sample size was not statistically predetermined, and blinding of investigators to group allocation was not performed. In validation, progression to ophthalmopathy was predicted by the model with nearly 71% sensitivity and roughly 72% specificity, a median of roughly six months before onset.

Specimen: blood. The V and J segments used are TRBV24-1 and TRBJ2-5; the D segment may tentatively be TRBD1 or TRBD2, each giving 6 matched bases. This TCR was recovered from a woman between 35 and 50 years old with Graves' ophthalmopathy. The CDR3 reads CATSDERGAGPQYF. The sequence in DNA is TGTGCCACCAGTGATGAGAGGGGGGCGGGGCCCCAGTACTTC.